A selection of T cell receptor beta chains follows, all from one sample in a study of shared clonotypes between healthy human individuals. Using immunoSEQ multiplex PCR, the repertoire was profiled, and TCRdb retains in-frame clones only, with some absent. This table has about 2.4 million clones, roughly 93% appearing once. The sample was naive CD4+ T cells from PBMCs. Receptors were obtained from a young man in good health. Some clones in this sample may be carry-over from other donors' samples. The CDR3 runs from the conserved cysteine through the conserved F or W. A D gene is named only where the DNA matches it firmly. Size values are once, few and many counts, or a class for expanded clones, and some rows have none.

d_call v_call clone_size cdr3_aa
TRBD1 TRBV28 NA CASSSQGVMNTEAFF
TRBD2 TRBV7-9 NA CASSLISGRVHKEYF
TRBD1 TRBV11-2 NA CASSLARTGRPYEQYF
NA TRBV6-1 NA CASSEGTGDSYEQYF
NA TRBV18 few CASSPREGTGEKLFF
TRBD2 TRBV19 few CATLIAGSNEQFF
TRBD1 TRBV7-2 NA CASSLGQGATGNTIYF
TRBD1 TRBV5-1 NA CASSSSQGAPANYGYTF
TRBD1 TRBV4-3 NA CASSQTGQPHSPLHF
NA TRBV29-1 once CSVGLFTDTQYF
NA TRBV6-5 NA CASSYSTRTDTQYF
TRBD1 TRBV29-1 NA CSVGQGENTEAFF
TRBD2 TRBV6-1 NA CATERELGGEQYF
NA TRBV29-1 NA CSVAMDFEAFF
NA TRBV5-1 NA CASSILVDRTDTQYF
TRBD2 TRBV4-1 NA CASSQESLAGEDEQYF
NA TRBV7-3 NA CASSLGRPNGGEQFF
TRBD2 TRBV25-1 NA CASSKLAGGPAYEQYF
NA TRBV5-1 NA CASSLDRTKQYF
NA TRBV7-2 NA CASSLQGSSGNTIYF
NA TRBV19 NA CASSSYSESTNEKLFF
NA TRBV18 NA CASSDNGGAGANVLTF
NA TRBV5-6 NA CASSLGAPDTQYF
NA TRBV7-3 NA CASSPERGRRQFF
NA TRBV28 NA CASQRGDSNQPQHF
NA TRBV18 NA CASSPVEGPNYGYTF
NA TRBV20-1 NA CSPGKGTF
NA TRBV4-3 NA CASSQRSSNQGPSYEQYF
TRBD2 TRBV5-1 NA CASSNRSGTEGEQFF
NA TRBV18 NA CASSPRSDTSAYEQYF
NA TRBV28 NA CASSFYYGSTDTQYF
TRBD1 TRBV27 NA CASSYLPPTGGETQYF
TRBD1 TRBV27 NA CASSSGVGRGSRQGARLRYGYTF
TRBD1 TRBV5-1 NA CASSAGQGGNQPQHF
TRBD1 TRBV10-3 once CAISEGAGNQPQHF
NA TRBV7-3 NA CASSLTPGPLNTEAFF
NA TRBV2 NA CASSEVRGSYEQYF
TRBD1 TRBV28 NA CASGTGGYEQYF
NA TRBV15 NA CATSRDPPRLLNQPQHF
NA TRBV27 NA CASAAGRRGIPEAFF
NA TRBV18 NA CASSPFGPGQSSYEQYF
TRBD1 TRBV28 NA CASSMLMTGTIRNTIYF
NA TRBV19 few CASSPGETDTQYF
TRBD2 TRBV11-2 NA CASSLVTSGSSEQYF
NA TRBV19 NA CASSTPGQMNSYEQYF
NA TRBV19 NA CASSRGVQAETQYF